This passage covers 23 T cell receptor beta chains from one sample sequenced in a study of CD8 T cells in ankylosing spondylitis. MiXCR, applied by TCRdb to the 5' RACE reads, yields one record per CDR3 protein. The sample yields tens of thousands of distinct CDR3 sequences, just over 2.5% seen once. The sample was blood, either unsorted or a sorted T cell fraction (not recorded which). These receptors all come from a female donor with ankylosing spondylitis or in good health (not recorded which).

This clonotype was picked up many times. V usage is TRBV9 and J usage is TRBJ1-5; 7 nucleotides align to TRBD1. With V trimmed by 5 bases and J by 4 bases, 9 bases remained unmatched. The CDR3 spans 15 residues. Germline CDR1 and CDR2: SGDLS and YYNGEE. CDR3 region: CASSNDPGQNQPQHF. The CDR3, as DNA: TGTGCCAGCAGTAACGACCCGGGACAGAATCAGCCCCAGCATTTT.

This clonotype was observed at least ten times. V gene TRBV9 combines with J gene TRBJ2-2, with 7 bases aligning to TRBD1. CDR1 SGDLS and CDR2 YYNGEE come from the germline V gene. The trim removed 4 bases at V and 5 bases at J, leaving 5 bases unmatched. The CDR3 totals 14 residues. Here the CDR3 reads CASSRQGQTGELFF. The CDR3, as DNA: TGTGCCAGCAGCCGACAGGGACAGACCGGGGAGCTGTTTTTT.

This clonotype has at least ten counts. The J gene is TRBJ2-1, the V gene TRBV21-1. TRBV21-1 is termed a pseudogene. The CDR3 contains 17 residues. The CDR3 DNA is TGTGCCAGCAGCCCTCGAGGCAGGGGAGGCTCCTACAATGAGCAGTTCTTC. This codes for CASSPRGRGGSYNEQFF.

This clonotype has ten or more counts. The rearrangement uses TRBV9 and TRBJ1-4, with no clear D. Germline CDR1 SGDLS, CDR2 YYNGEE. V was shortened by 3 bases and J by 7 bases, with 13 bases between the two germline ends. This CDR3 contains 14 residues. DNA for the CDR3: TGTGCCAGCAGCGCCTCCTTAAGTCCTGAAAAACTGTTTTTT. As protein: CASSASLSPEKLFF. Together with reference TRBV9 and TRBJ1-4, the CDR3 gives the full variable domain: DSGVTQTPKHLITATGQRVTLRCSPRSGDLSVYWYQQSLDQGLQFLIQYYNGEERAKGNILERFSAQQFPDLHSELNLSSLELGDSALYFCASSASLSPEKLFFGSGTQLSVL.

This clonotype was picked up many times. V and J are TRBV9 and TRBJ1-2; D gene unclear. The V end lost 3 bases, the J end lost 4 bases, and 4 bases lay between the germline ends. The germline CDR1 and CDR2 sequences are SGDLS and YYNGEE. The CDR3 consists of 11 residues. The CDR3: CASSAVYGYTF. CDR3 DNA: TGTGCCAGCAGCGCAGTCTATGGCTACACCTTC. Together with reference TRBV9 and TRBJ1-2, the CDR3 gives the full variable domain: DSGVTQTPKHLITATGQRVTLRCSPRSGDLSVYWYQQSLDQGLQFLIQYYNGEERAKGNILERFSAQQFPDLHSELNLSSLELGDSALYFCASSAVYGYTFGSGTRLTVV.

This clonotype has ten or more counts. The gene calls are TRBV9 and TRBJ2-3, with a weak D call TRBD1 (6 bases). The germline V and J ends were trimmed by 0 bases and 2 bases, with 10 bases remaining between them. This CDR3 spans 15 amino acids. Germline values: CDR1 SGDLS, CDR2 YYNGEE. CDR3 DNA sequence: TGTGCCAGCAGCGTAGAGGGGGTTCCCACAGATACGCAGTATTTT. Translated: CASSVEGVPTDTQYF.

This clonotype was detected many times. V usage is TRBV9 and J usage is TRBJ2-5; no firm D call. Germline-derived CDR1 and CDR2 are SGDLS and YYNGEE. The CDR3 length is 14 residues. V lost 0 bases and J 5 bases, leaving 11 bases between the germline ends. CDR3 region: CASSVGGFSETQYF. The CDR3 DNA is TGTGCCAGCAGCGTAGGTGGGTTCTCGGAGACCCAGTACTTC.

In this sample, this clonotype turned up many times. In DNA, the CDR3 is TGTGCCAGCAGCCCGACAGGGGGTGGGTTAGGGGCCTACGAGCAGTACTTC. Translated, it gives CASSPTGGGLGAYEQYF. V is TRBV9 and J is TRBJ2-7; 9 positions agree with TRBD1. This CDR3 is built from 17 residues. The germline CDR1 and CDR2 sequences are SGDLS and YYNGEE. The J segment lost 2 bases and the V segment lost 4 bases, leaving 13 bases of the junction unmatched.

This clonotype was seen many times. The chain has TRBV9 and TRBJ2-7; 7 bases match TRBD1. CDR1 SGDLS and CDR2 YYNGEE come from the germline V gene. There are 15 residues in the CDR3. The J segment lost 2 bases and the V segment lost 2 bases, leaving 7 bases of the junction unmatched. CDR3 amino acids: CASSVEWDSPYEQYF. The DNA for the CDR3 is TGTGCCAGCAGCGTCGAGTGGGACAGCCCCTACGAGCAGTACTTC.

This clonotype came up many times. The rearrangement links TRBV9 to TRBJ1-1; D remains unclear. The CDR3 loop spans 13 amino acids. V gave up 0 bases and J gave up 8 bases, with 11 bases separating them. The germline V gene encodes CDR1 SGDLS and CDR2 YYNGEE. Written as DNA, the CDR3 is TGTGCCAGCAGCGTAGACTCATCTCGGGAAGCTTTCTTT. Amino acid sequence: CASSVDSSREAFF.

This clonotype was recorded many times. J is TRBJ2-5 and V is TRBV9; weak D call: TRBD2 (6 bases). Germline assignment: CDR1 SGDLS and CDR2 YYNGEE. There are 13 residues in the CDR3. V gave up 0 bases and J gave up 7 bases, with 10 bases separating them. The CDR3 bases are TGTGCCAGCAGCGTAGATCGGCGGGGGACCCAGTACTTC. It encodes CASSVDRRGTQYF.

Ten or more counts support this clonotype. The chain uses TRBV9 and TRBJ1-2, with TRBD1 as a possible D gene (5 bases). Germline CDR1 and CDR2: SGDLS and YYNGEE. The CDR3 is 14 residues long. V lost 4 bases and J lost 5, with 15 bases in between. CDR3 amino acids: CASSPPGQPYGYTF. CDR3 in DNA: TGTGCCAGCAGCCCCCCGGGGCAGCCATATGGCTACACCTTC.

At least ten counts were recorded for this clonotype. This rearrangement joins TRBV9 to TRBJ1-1; no definite D call. V gave up 0 bases and J gave up 4 bases, with 7 bases separating them. The CDR3 length is 13 residues. Germline loops: CDR1 SGDLS, CDR2 YYNGEE. In DNA, the CDR3 is TGTGCCAGCAGCGTAGCGATAAGCACTGAAGCTTTCTTT. It specifies CASSVAISTEAFF.

This clonotype was counted at least ten times. The genes are TRBV9 and TRBJ2-1; tentatively, D is TRBD1 (6 bases). The CDR3 loop spans 18 amino acids. Trimming stripped 4 bases from V and 4 bases from J, with 24 bases between. From germline, CDR1 is SGDLS and CDR2 YYNGEE. CDR3 loop: CASSILPGQDGRYNEQFF. The CDR3 bases are TGTGCCAGCAGCATACTCCCGGGACAAGACGGTCGGTACAATGAGCAGTTCTTC. The full variable domain, completed using reference TRBV9 and TRBJ2-1, is DSGVTQTPKHLITATGQRVTLRCSPRSGDLSVYWYQQSLDQGLQFLIQYYNGEERAKGNILERFSAQQFPDLHSELNLSSLELGDSALYFCASSILPGQDGRYNEQFFGPGTRLTVL.

This clonotype was observed many times. The chain uses TRBV9 and TRBJ2-5; D might be TRBD2 (5 bases). The CDR3 covers 14 residues. The V end lost 4 bases, the J end lost 3 bases, and 13 bases lay between the germline ends. In germline, CDR1 is SGDLS, CDR2 YYNGEE. The CDR3 DNA sequence: TGTGCCAGCAGCCAAACGGGAAGAGAAGAGACCCAGTACTTC. It encodes CASSQTGREETQYF.

This clonotype was found many times. The V and J genes are TRBV9 and TRBJ2-2; D not certain. Germline CDR1 and CDR2: SGDLS and YYNGEE. V lost 5 bases and J 1 base, leaving 9 bases between the germline ends. The CDR3 length is 14 residues. The CDR3 nucleotides are TGTGCCAGCAGGTGGAACGGGAACACCGGGGAGCTGTTTTTT. It yields the protein CASRWNGNTGELFF.

This clonotype was recorded many times. J is TRBJ1-1 and V is TRBV9, with 7 bases lining up with TRBD1. The trim removed 0 bases at V and 1 base at J, leaving 6 bases unmatched. Germline loops: CDR1 SGDLS, CDR2 YYNGEE. This CDR3 has 16 amino acids. The CDR3 reads CASSVGTGSQNTEAFF. The CDR3 coding sequence is TGTGCCAGCAGCGTAGGGACAGGCTCGCAGAACACTGAAGCTTTCTTT.

The table lists this clonotype with many counts. This sequence joins TRBV9 and TRBJ2-7; D may be TRBD2 (5 bases). The germline gives CDR1 SGDLS, CDR2 YYNGEE. The V and J ends lost 0 bases and 5 bases respectively, with 18 bases between them. This CDR3 spans 16 amino acids. DNA for the CDR3: TGTGCCAGCAGCGTAGGAGAGGGCGGTCCCTGGGACGAGCAGTACTTC. The encoded protein is CASSVGEGGPWDEQYF.

This clonotype was recorded at least ten times. The CDR3 region is CASRDRFSGYTF. CDR3 nucleotides: TGTGCCAGCAGAGACAGGTTTAGTGGCTACACCTTC. J is TRBJ1-2 and V is TRBV9; D is possibly TRBD1 (6 bases). The CDR3 extends over 12 amino acids. Trimming took 5 bases from V and 7 from J, leaving 12 bases between them. Per the germline V gene, CDR1 is SGDLS and CDR2 is YYNGEE. The variable domain in full, completed from reference TRBV9 and TRBJ1-2, reads DSGVTQTPKHLITATGQRVTLRCSPRSGDLSVYWYQQSLDQGLQFLIQYYNGEERAKGNILERFSAQQFPDLHSELNLSSLELGDSALYFCASRDRFSGYTFGSGTRLTVV.

This clonotype was observed many times. This sequence joins TRBV9 and TRBJ2-7; 10 nucleotides align to TRBD1. The J segment lost 2 bases and the V segment lost 4 bases, leaving 6 bases of the junction unmatched. The CDR3 has 15 amino acids. Per the germline V gene, CDR1 is SGDLS and CDR2 is YYNGEE. The CDR3 reads CASSLTDRGPYEQYF. As DNA, the CDR3 is TGTGCCAGCAGCTTAACAGACAGGGGGCCCTACGAGCAGTACTTC. Full variable domain (remainder filled in from reference TRBV9 and TRBJ2-7): DSGVTQTPKHLITATGQRVTLRCSPRSGDLSVYWYQQSLDQGLQFLIQYYNGEERAKGNILERFSAQQFPDLHSELNLSSLELGDSALYFCASSLTDRGPYEQYFGPGTRLTVT.

This clonotype was recorded at least ten times. The chain employs TRBV9 and TRBJ2-2; D possibly matches TRBD1 or TRBD2 (6 bases each). The CDR3 has 15 amino acids. The germline V gene encodes CDR1 SGDLS and CDR2 YYNGEE. V lost 6 bases to trimming and J lost 4 bases, with 16 bases between them. CDR3 coding DNA: TGTGCCAGCAAGGAGGGCAGGGGCAGCACCGGGGAGCTGTTTTTT. Amino acids: CASKEGRGSTGELFF.

This clonotype was picked up many times. The genes are TRBV9 and TRBJ2-1; 12 nucleotides agree with TRBD2. The ends lost 4 bases at V and 16 bases at J; junction bases unmatched: 18. CDR1 is SGDLS, CDR2 YYNGEE, per germline. This CDR3 is built from 16 residues. In nucleotides, the CDR3 is TGTGCCAGCAGCATTAATCCTAGCGGGGGGGCTGCACGGGAATTCTTC. Protein sequence: CASSINPSGGAAREFF.

This clonotype was found many times. This chain joins TRBV9 and TRBJ2-2; D may be TRBD1 (5 bases). Deletions cut 2 bases from V and 0 bases from J, with 8 bases between. The CDR3 sequence is 15 residues long. The germline CDR1 and CDR2 sequences are SGDLS and YYNGEE. CDR3 in DNA: TGTGCCAGCAGCGTGGGGCCGGCGAACACCGGGGAGCTGTTTTTT. Protein: CASSVGPANTGELFF. Supplemented by reference TRBV9 and TRBJ2-2, the full variable domain reads DSGVTQTPKHLITATGQRVTLRCSPRSGDLSVYWYQQSLDQGLQFLIQYYNGEERAKGNILERFSAQQFPDLHSELNLSSLELGDSALYFCASSVGPANTGELFFGEGSRLTVL.